The next 21 T cell receptor beta chains were all read from a single sample in a study of OX40 agonist ivuxolimab in advanced cancers. TCRdb's table, derived via immunoSEQ multiplex PCR, lists solely in-frame clones and lacks some. The sample contains about 89,000 clones, 90% to 95% of which appear only once. The starting material was CD4+ or CD8+ T cells sorted from blood, obtained in a trial of the OX40 agonist ivuxolimab. The receptors come from an adult with an advanced solid tumor such as melanoma, head and neck, liver or kidney cancer.

The gene calls are TRBV5-1 and TRBJ2-1, with 10 positions matching TRBD2. CDR3 length: 14 amino acids. Trimming took 4 bases from V and 6 from J; bases not matched to a gene: 4. Germline V CDR1 and CDR2: SGHRS, YFSETQ. The CDR3 loop reads CASSLAGAVNEQFF. In nucleotides, the CDR3 is TGCGCCAGCAGCCTAGCGGGAGCCGTCAATGAGCAGTTCTTC.

Only one count was recorded for this clone. J is TRBJ2-5 and V is TRBV2; D is unresolved. V lost 4 bases, J lost 11 bases, and 8 bases lay in between. The CDR3 extends over 10 amino acids. CDR1 SNHLY and CDR2 FYNNEI come from the germline V gene. DNA of the CDR3: TGTGCCAGCAGTGTAGTGATTCAGTACTTC. Its translation: CASSVVIQYF.

This chain links TRBV19 with TRBJ2-1, with D possibly called TRBD1 or TRBD2 (5 bases each). Trimming pared 3 bases from V and 8 bases from J, leaving 11 bases between. From germline, CDR1 is LNHDA and CDR2 SQIVND (reference sequence). The CDR3 has 13 amino acids. In DNA form, the CDR3 reads TGTGCCAGTAGTATCAGGGACGGGTATGAGCAGTTCTTC. Its translation is CASSIRDGYEQFF.

The gene calls are TRBV25-1 and TRBJ2-2, with unresolved D. With 1 base removed from V and 5 bases from J, the gap between germline ends came to 5 bases. The CDR3 is 13 residues long. The germline gives CDR1 MGHDK, CDR2 SYGVNS. The CDR3 loop reads CASSESTTGELFF. As DNA, the CDR3 is TGTGCCAGCAGTGAATCCACTACCGGGGAGCTGTTTTTT.

This clone was seen once. J is TRBJ2-1 and V is TRBV28, with a tentative D call TRBD2 (6 bases). The ends were cut back, 7 bases at V and 4 bases at J, with 17 bases in the middle. The CDR3 length is 15 residues. Per the germline V gene, CDR1 is MDHEN and CDR2 is SYDVKM. CDR3 amino acids: CASTSFAGPYNEQFF. The CDR3 region has the DNA TGTGCCAGCACCTCCTTTGCGGGGCCTTACAATGAGCAGTTCTTC.

V is TRBV9 and J is TRBJ1-6; D unclear. Germline V gives CDR1 SGDLS, CDR2 YYNGEE. The CDR3 loop spans 14 amino acids. V dropped 0 bases and J dropped 6 bases, with 7 bases sitting between them. The CDR3, as DNA: TGTGCCAGCAGCGTAGTGGCCCGTAATTCACCCCTCCACTTT. It encodes CASSVVARNSPLHF. Together with reference TRBV9 and TRBJ1-6, the CDR3 gives the full variable domain: DSGVTQTPKHLITATGQRVTLRCSPRSGDLSVYWYQQSLDQGLQFLIQYYNGEERAKGNILERFSAQQFPDLHSELNLSSLELGDSALYFCASSVVARNSPLHFGNGTRLTVT.

V and J are TRBV7-8 and TRBJ1-1; 11 nucleotides agree with TRBD1. CDR3 length: 14 residues. CDR1 is SGHVS and CDR2 is FQNEAQ in the germline V gene. The V and J ends lost 1 base and 9 bases, in that order; junction bases with no gene match: 4. CDR3 amino acids: CASSLGDRGDQAFF. Here the CDR3 DNA reads TGTGCCAGCAGCTTAGGGGACAGGGGGGATCAAGCTTTCTTT.

The rearrangement joins TRBV30 to TRBJ2-1; D unresolved. Germline values: CDR1 GTSNPN, CDR2 SVGIG (reference sequence). The ends were cut back, 4 bases at V and 4 bases at J, with 5 bases in the middle. This CDR3 is built from 11 residues. The CDR3 nucleotides are TGTGCCTGGAACAGTTACAATGAGCAGTTCTTC. Translating it yields CAWNSYNEQFF. Full variable domain (rest looked up from reference TRBV30 and TRBJ2-1): SQTIHQWPATLVQPVGSPLSLECTVEGTSNPNLYWYRQAAGRGLQLLFYSVGIGQISSEVPQNLSASRPQDRQFILSSKKLLLSDSGFYLCAWNSYNEQFFGPGTRLTVL.

The genes are TRBV11-2 and TRBJ2-5; TRBD2 aligns across 8 bases. The germline V gene encodes CDR1 SGHAT and CDR2 FQNNGV. V dropped 1 base and J dropped 5; count of bases not matched to a gene: 6. The CDR3 covers 15 residues. CDR3 DNA: TGTGCCAGCAGCTTAGCGCGGGGGGCAGGGGAGACCCAGTACTTC. It specifies CASSLARGAGETQYF.

The chain combines TRBV7-3 with TRBJ2-3, with 11 bases identical to TRBD2. The V gene's germline CDR1 is SGHTA and CDR2 FQGTGA. V trimming: 5 bases; J trimming: 0 bases; junction bases outside the gene matches: 4. The CDR3 sequence is 16 residues long. CDR3: CASSPRLAGSTDTQYF. The CDR3 coding sequence is TGTGCCAGCAGCCCCCGACTAGCGGGGAGCACAGATACGCAGTATTTT.

This clone was counted only a few times. The chain employs TRBV30 and TRBJ1-1; maybe TRBD1 (6 bases). This CDR3 has 11 amino acids. Germline V gene lookup returns CDR1 GTSNPN and CDR2 SVGIG (reference sequence). V was trimmed by 0 bases and J by 10 bases, leaving 9 bases between them. CDR3 nucleotide sequence: TGTGCCTGGAGTGTCCCAGGGGTAGCTTTCTTT. Protein: CAWSVPGVAFF.

The chain links TRBV4-3 to TRBJ1-5; D gene ambiguous. Germline-derived CDR1 and CDR2 are LGHNA and YSLEER. The CDR3 totals 15 residues. Trimming took 0 bases from V and 9 from J, leaving 15 bases between them. CDR3 sequence: CASSQELGGAAPQHF. The CDR3 coding sequence is TGCGCCAGCAGCCAAGAGCTGGGCGGAGCGGCGCCCCAGCATTTT.

This chain uses TRBV6-5 with TRBJ2-7; 8 nucleotides align to TRBD1. With 2 bases clipped from V and 12 bases from J, the junction kept 12 bases outside the gene matches. There are 14 residues in the CDR3. Germline CDR1 reads MNHEY; CDR2 reads SVGAGI. CDR3 DNA: TGTGCCAGCAGTTACGAGACAGGGGCCGGAAGGGCGTACGTC. Its protein is CASSYETGAGRAYV.

This clone was counted once. This chain connects TRBV25-1 to TRBJ1-3; D unresolved. V lost 3 bases, J lost 0 bases, and 12 bases lay in between. Per the germline V gene, CDR1 is MGHDK and CDR2 is SYGVNS. The CDR3 covers 16 residues. CDR3 loop: CASSDPGASSGNTIYF. CDR3 nucleotides: TGTGCCAGCAGTGATCCGGGTGCAAGCTCTGGAAACACCATATATTTT.

The CDR3 DNA is TGTGCCAGCAGCTTAGATTCAGGGGGCACCCAGCATTTT. Translated, it gives CASSLDSGGTQHF. The chain couples TRBV11-3 to TRBJ1-5; 8 bases map to TRBD1. The J segment lost 11 bases and the V segment lost 0 bases, leaving 3 bases of the junction unmatched. CDR1 and CDR2 (germline): SGHNT, YENEEA. The CDR3 is 13 amino acids.

This rearrangement joins TRBV19 to TRBJ1-3, with TRBD1 matching 8 bases. In germline, CDR1 is LNHDA, CDR2 SQIVND (reference sequence). The CDR3 covers 13 residues. V was pared by 9 bases and J by 5 bases, with 6 bases of the junction left unmatched. The CDR3: CASSDRARNTIYF. DNA of the CDR3: TGTGCCAGCTCGGACAGGGCTCGAAACACCATATATTTT.

This chain uses TRBV6-1 with TRBJ1-5; the match to TRBD1 covers 7 bases. Trimming cost V 9 bases and J 3 bases; bases outside gene matches: 11. This CDR3 comprises 15 residues. Germline values: CDR1 MNHNS, CDR2 SASEGT. CDR3 nucleotide sequence: TGTGCCAGTTCTACCGCGGGACAGTACAATCAGCCCCAGCATTTT. Its protein is CASSTAGQYNQPQHF.

The table lists this clone with a count of one. The chain couples TRBV19 to TRBJ1-5; D is unresolved. The CDR3 has 15 residues. V was cut by 5 bases and J by 4 bases, with 15 bases left in between. Germline V gene data show CDR1 as LNHDA and CDR2 as SQIVND (reference sequence). The CDR3 nucleotides read TGTGCCAGTAGTTCCCAGGTTCTCATGAATCAGCCCCAGCATTTT. Translated, it gives CASSSQVLMNQPQHF. Looking up the rest from reference TRBV19 and TRBJ1-5 gives the full variable domain: DGGITQSPKYLFRKEGQNVTLSCEQNLNHDAMYWYRQDPGQGLRLIYYSQIVNDFQKGDIAEGYSVSREKKESFPLTVTSAQKNPTAFYLCASSSQVLMNQPQHFGDGTRLSIL.

The chain carries TRBV12-5 and TRBJ2-1; 15 nucleotides match TRBD2. CDR3 size: 16 residues. Germline CDR1 is LGHNT and CDR2 is FRNRAP. V was pared by 1 base and J by 8 bases, with 3 bases of the junction left unmatched. The CDR3 is CASGLGTSGRAHEQFF. CDR3 in DNA: TGTGCTAGTGGTTTGGGGACTAGCGGGAGGGCCCATGAGCAGTTCTTC.

This clone was counted a single time. V is TRBV9 and J is TRBJ2-4; D assignment may be TRBD1 or TRBD2 (5 bases each). Germline V gives CDR1 SGDLS, CDR2 YYNGEE. CDR3 length: 13 residues. Trimming shortened V by 0 bases and J by 14 bases, and 15 bases separated the two germline ends. As DNA, the CDR3 is TGTGCCAGCAGCGTAGACCCCGGGACGATTGAGTACTTC. The encoded protein is CASSVDPGTIEYF. Looking up the rest from reference TRBV9 and TRBJ2-4 gives the full variable domain: DSGVTQTPKHLITATGQRVTLRCSPRSGDLSVYWYQQSLDQGLQFLIQYYNGEERAKGNILERFSAQQFPDLHSELNLSSLELGDSALYFCASSVDPGTIEYFGAGTRLSVL.

The rearrangement joins TRBV19 to TRBJ2-1; D gene uncertain. Germline values: CDR1 LNHDA, CDR2 SQIVND (reference sequence). This CDR3 is built from 15 residues. Trimming removed 0 bases at V and 12 bases at J, with 18 bases between. CDR3 in DNA: TGTGCCAGTAGTATAGATCTAAACCTAGGGAAGGGGCAGTTCTTC. It codes for CASSIDLNLGKGQFF.